This T cell receptor beta chain was obtained from a study of blood T cell repertoires in COVID-19. The overall study: Samples of COVID-19 (acute and convalescent) were obtained from the United States, Italy and Spain.

Clones were read by immunoSEQ multiplex PCR, and TCRdb kept only the in-frame ones, dropping some. The profile covers 290,000 or so clones, with around 87% appearing a single time and roughly 4.3% taken by the ten largest. Participants were placed into cohorts based on the clinical history they reported. V trimming: 3 bases; J trimming: 4 bases; junction bases outside the gene matches: 5. CDR1 is KGHSY, CDR2 FQNENV, per germline. CDR3 length: 15 amino acids. The TCR sequence derives from a woman between 18 and 29 years old with acute COVID-19. V is TRBV16 and J is TRBJ1-2; 10 bases fit TRBD1. The sequencing sample was made of PBMCs or T cells enriched from blood (not recorded which). The CDR3 sequence: CASSHPGQGTYGYTF. DNA of the CDR3: TGTGCCAGCAGCCACCCGGGACAGGGGACCTATGGCTACACCTTC.